Each of the 26 T cell receptor beta chains below was sequenced from the same sample in a study of radiotherapy plus CTLA-4 blockade in lung cancer. Sequencing used immunoSEQ multiplex PCR; TCRdb keeps in-frame clones, though not all of them. The sample consists of 75,000 to 100,000 clones, about 70% of them appearing once. The starting material was peripheral blood, obtained from a patient treated with radiotherapy plus ipilimumab. The receptors come from a human donor with non-small cell lung cancer who had a partial response to radiotherapy plus ipilimumab. Some clones in this sample may be carry-over from other donors' samples.

The chain recombines TRBV2 with TRBJ2-1, with D tentatively TRBD1 (5 bases). V lost 4 bases and J 4 bases, leaving 14 bases between the germline ends. Germline V gene data show CDR1 as SNHLY and CDR2 as FYNNEI. This CDR3 is 15 amino acids long. CDR3 region: CASSVGRELYNEQFF. CDR3 nucleotide sequence: TGTGCCAGCAGTGTCGGCAGGGAACTTTACAATGAGCAGTTCTTC.

The V gene is TRBV6-5, the J gene TRBJ2-3; 9 bases fit TRBD2. V trimming: 0 bases; J trimming: 13 bases; junction bases outside the gene matches: 8. This CDR3 has 14 residues. CDR1 and CDR2 from the germline V gene are MNHEY and SVGAGI. CDR3 sequence: CASSYSASGDLEYF. CDR3 nucleotides: TGTGCCAGCAGTTACTCCGCTAGCGGGGATTTGGAGTATTTT.

This chain links TRBV6-4 with TRBJ1-6; 7 nucleotides agree with TRBD1. CDR1 is MRHNA, CDR2 SNTAGT, per germline. CDR3 length: 19 residues. V lost 2 bases and J lost 0; bases outside the gene matches: 10. In DNA form, the CDR3 reads TGTGCCAGCAGTGACCCGGACAGGACTTTGAGCTCCTATAATTCACCCCTCCACTTT. This encodes CASSDPDRTLSSYNSPLHF.

The rearrangement links TRBV5-1 to TRBJ1-1, with TRBD1 identical over 7 bases. The CDR3 contains 16 residues. The germline CDR1 and CDR2 sequences are SGHRS and YFSETQ. The V and J ends lost 2 bases and 1 base, in that order; junction bases with no gene match: 8. CDR3 sequence: CASSFAPGTANTEAFF. CDR3 nucleotide sequence: TGCGCCAGCAGCTTCGCCCCCGGGACAGCGAACACTGAAGCTTTCTTT.

CDR3 amino acids: CASSPKGRAVRHEQYF. The DNA for the CDR3 is TGTGCCAGCAGCCCGAAAGGGCGGGCAGTACGACACGAGCAGTACTTC. This sequence joins TRBV21-1 and TRBJ2-7; the DNA was not compared with TRBD2, the D call given in the table. TRBV21-1 is an annotated pseudogene. The CDR3 sequence is 16 residues long.

The chain carries TRBV5-6 and TRBJ1-2, with D uncertain. The germline gives CDR1 SGHDT, CDR2 YYEEEE. The CDR3 spans 13 residues. Trimming stripped 0 bases from V and 6 bases from J, with 9 bases between. The CDR3 sequence: CASSLGWAHGYTF. The DNA for the CDR3 is TGTGCCAGCAGCTTGGGCTGGGCACATGGCTACACCTTC.

V and J are TRBV6-1 and TRBJ1-1; D possibly corresponds to TRBD1 (6 bases). Trimming stripped 2 bases from V and 6 bases from J, with 19 bases between. The germline CDR1 and CDR2 sequences are MNHNS and SASEGT. CDR3 length equals 16 residues. CDR3 DNA: TGTGCCAGCAGTGAAAATTTAGGGGGATCTTTTGCTGAAGCTTTCTTT. Translated: CASSENLGGSFAEAFF.

This chain connects TRBV2 to TRBJ1-1; 10 nucleotides line up with TRBD1. The CDR3 has 12 amino acids. Germline V CDR1 and CDR2: SNHLY, FYNNEI. The V gene end was trimmed by 7 bases and the J gene end by 11 bases; junction bases not matched to a gene: 7. In nucleotides, the CDR3 is TGTGCCAGCAAGGGGGACAGGGGTTTTGCTTTCTTT. This encodes CASKGDRGFAFF.

This chain links TRBV5-1 with TRBJ2-3; 8 nucleotides align to TRBD2. This CDR3 has 16 amino acids. Trimming cost V 0 bases and J 2 bases; bases outside gene matches: 5. Germline CDR1 and CDR2: SGHRS and YFSETQ. CDR3 amino acids: CASSLDSGVTTDTQYF. CDR3 nucleotides: TGCGCCAGCAGCTTGGATAGCGGGGTCACCACAGATACGCAGTATTTT.

V is TRBV11-3 and J is TRBJ2-7; no firm D call. Germline CDR1 and CDR2: SGHNT and YENEEA. V was trimmed by 5 bases and J by 3 bases, leaving 8 bases between them. The CDR3 sequence is 12 residues long. CDR3 loop: CASSPIHYEQYF. For the CDR3, the DNA is TGTGCCAGCAGCCCCATCCACTACGAGCAGTACTTC.

The gene calls are TRBV19 and TRBJ2-1; D not resolved. This CDR3 contains 13 residues. The germline V gene encodes CDR1 LNHDA and CDR2 SQIVND (reference sequence). Trimming left V 6 bases short and J 3 bases short, with 9 bases between. The CDR3, as DNA: TGTGCCAGTAGCACAAACCGCTACAATGAGCAGTTCTTC. Translation gives CASSTNRYNEQFF.

CDR3 nucleotide sequence: TGTGCCAGCTCACCACCGGTACTCAACGAGCAGTACTTC. This gives the protein CASSPPVLNEQYF. The chain joins TRBV18 to TRBJ2-7; D is unclear. The CDR3 has 13 amino acids. The germline gives CDR1 KGHSH, CDR2 LQKENI. V dropped 0 bases and J dropped 5 bases, with 8 bases sitting between them. The full variable domain, its missing parts supplied by reference TRBV18 and TRBJ2-7, is NAGVMQNPRHLVRRRGQEARLRCSPMKGHSHVYWYRQLPEEGLKFMVYLQKENIIDESGMPKERFSAEFPKEGPSILRIQQVVRGDSAAYFCASSPPVLNEQYFGPGTRLTVT.

V is TRBV7-8 and J is TRBJ2-5; tentatively, D is TRBD1 (5 bases). The J call may not be correct, given that the DNA end is closer to TRBJ2-7. Germline lookup yields CDR1 SGHVS and CDR2 FQNEAQ. The length of the CDR3 is 14 residues. The CDR3 sequence: CASSLEGPYGEQYF. CDR3 coding DNA: TGTGCCAGCAGCTTAGAGGGGCCCTATGGCGAGCAGTACTTC.

The V and J genes are TRBV4-3 and TRBJ2-7; tentative D call: TRBD1 (6 bases). V was pared by 1 base and J by 4 bases, with 11 bases between. The CDR3 covers 14 residues. From germline, CDR1 is LGHNA and CDR2 YSLEER. The CDR3 is CASSQALQGYEQYF. Written as DNA, the CDR3 is TGCGCCAGCAGCCAAGCCCTCCAGGGGTACGAGCAGTACTTC.

V gene TRBV29-1 combines with J gene TRBJ1-4, with TRBD1 as a possible D gene (5 bases). With 6 bases removed from V and 6 bases from J, the gap between germline ends came to 8 bases. Germline CDR1 reads SQVTM; CDR2 reads ANQGSEA. CDR3 length equals 11 residues. CDR3 nucleotide sequence: TGCAGCGTGGCAGGGTATGAAAAACTGTTTTTT. Translated, it gives CSVAGYEKLFF.

J is TRBJ2-5 and V is TRBV5-1; TRBD2 matches at 7 bases. Unmatched junction bases numbered 10, after V lost 7 bases and J lost 4 bases. The CDR3 spans 14 residues. The germline V gene encodes CDR1 SGHRS and CDR2 YFSETQ. The CDR3 DNA follows: TGCGCCAGCGGGCCCCTTGGCGGGGGAGAGACCCAGTACTTC. Translating gives CASGPLGGGETQYF.

This clone occurred a few times. This CDR3 reads CASSMAGRMTYGYTF. As DNA, the CDR3 is TGTGCCAGTAGTATGGCGGGGCGTATGACCTATGGCTACACCTTC. The gene calls are TRBV19 and TRBJ1-2, with a weak D call TRBD1 (5 bases). Germline V gene lookup returns CDR1 LNHDA and CDR2 SQIVND (reference sequence). V was trimmed by 3 bases and J by 4 bases, leaving 15 bases between them. This CDR3 is built from 15 residues.

The genes are TRBV7-2 and TRBJ2-4; D perhaps matches TRBD2 (6 bases). Germline V gene lookup returns CDR1 SGHTA and CDR2 FQGNSA. Trimming removed 1 base from V and 8 bases from J, with 6 bases in between. The CDR3 length is 12 residues. CDR3 bases: TGTGCCAGCAGCTTAGGGGGGGACATTCAGTACTTC. Translation gives CASSLGGDIQYF.

Points on this clone: This same CDR3 is encoded by further DNA sequences in the sample. The rearrangement joins TRBV30 to TRBJ1-5, with 9 bases identical to TRBD1. Germline V gives CDR1 GTSNPN, CDR2 SVGIG (reference sequence). The CDR3 sequence is 15 residues long. The trim removed 0 bases at V and 4 bases at J, leaving 4 bases unmatched. The CDR3 DNA follows: TGTGCCTGGAGTGTCCGGGACAGGGATAATCAGCCCCAGCATTTT. Amino acids: CAWSVRDRDNQPQHF. Combining the CDR3 with reference TRBV30 and TRBJ1-5 gives the whole variable domain SQTIHQWPATLVQPVGSPLSLECTVEGTSNPNLYWYRQAAGRGLQLLFYSVGIGQISSEVPQNLSASRPQDRQFILSSKKLLLSDSGFYLCAWSVRDRDNQPQHFGDGTRLSIL.

V and J are TRBV4-1 and TRBJ2-4; possible D gene TRBD2, 5 bases. The CDR3 contains 14 residues. CDR1 is MGHRA, CDR2 YSYEKL, per germline. V was shortened by 3 bases and J by 3 bases, with 9 bases between the two germline ends. CDR3: CASSHTSGKNIQYF. The CDR3 DNA reads as TGCGCCAGCAGCCACACTAGTGGCAAAAACATTCAGTACTTC.

The chain has TRBV29-1 and TRBJ2-7, with 9 nucleotides matching TRBD1. The CDR3 extends over 15 amino acids. Trimming removed 4 bases from V and 3 bases from J; junction bases left unmatched: 10. Germline values: CDR1 SQVTM, CDR2 ANQGSEA. The CDR3 DNA reads as TGCAGCGTTGCAAAACCGGGACAGGGCCTCTACGAGCAGTACTTC. It codes for CSVAKPGQGLYEQYF.

The rearrangement uses TRBV2 and TRBJ1-5; no firm D call. The V and J ends lost 2 bases and 6 bases respectively, with 8 bases between them. Germline V gene data show CDR1 as SNHLY and CDR2 as FYNNEI. This CDR3 spans 13 amino acids. The CDR3 spells CASSEFGSQPQHF. The CDR3 DNA sequence: TGTGCCAGCAGTGAATTTGGGAGTCAGCCCCAGCATTTT.

The rearrangement links TRBV7-8 to TRBJ2-7; 7 positions agree with TRBD2. Trimming took 9 bases from V and 4 from J; bases not matched to a gene: 3. CDR1 is SGHVS, CDR2 FQNEAQ, per germline. This CDR3 is 11 amino acids long. CDR3 sequence (DNA): TGTGCCAGTGTGGGGGGGTACGAGCAGTACTTC. This sequence encodes CASVGGYEQYF.

The chain employs TRBV6-6 and TRBJ1-6; 9 positions match TRBD1. V lost 4 bases to trimming and J lost 7 bases; unmatched junction nucleotides: 8. The CDR3 totals 16 residues. The V gene's germline CDR1 is MNHNY and CDR2 SVGAGI (reference sequence). The CDR3 DNA reads TGTGCCAGCAGTTTTTCCGGGACAGGGTTAAATTCACCCCTCCACTTT. It yields the protein CASSFSGTGLNSPLHF.

V gene TRBV4-2 combines with J gene TRBJ1-2, with D maybe TRBD1 (5 bases). The CDR3 consists of 15 residues. V lost 2 bases, J lost 0 bases, and 10 bases lay in between. Germline CDR1 reads LGHNA; CDR2 reads YNFKEQ. The CDR3 protein is CASSQSTGTNYGYTF. CDR3 bases: TGTGCCAGCAGCCAAAGTACAGGTACTAACTATGGCTACACCTTC.

The CDR3 DNA follows: TGTGCCAGCAGTTTAGCTGGCCCCCAGCGGGGGGTTAGGTTCTTC. Translated, it gives CASSLAGPQRGVRFF. This chain connects TRBV28 to TRBJ2-1; 9 nucleotides line up with TRBD2. This CDR3 is built from 15 residues. Germline V gives CDR1 MDHEN, CDR2 SYDVKM. The V segment lost 2 bases and the J segment 15 bases; nucleotides outside the gene matches: 14.